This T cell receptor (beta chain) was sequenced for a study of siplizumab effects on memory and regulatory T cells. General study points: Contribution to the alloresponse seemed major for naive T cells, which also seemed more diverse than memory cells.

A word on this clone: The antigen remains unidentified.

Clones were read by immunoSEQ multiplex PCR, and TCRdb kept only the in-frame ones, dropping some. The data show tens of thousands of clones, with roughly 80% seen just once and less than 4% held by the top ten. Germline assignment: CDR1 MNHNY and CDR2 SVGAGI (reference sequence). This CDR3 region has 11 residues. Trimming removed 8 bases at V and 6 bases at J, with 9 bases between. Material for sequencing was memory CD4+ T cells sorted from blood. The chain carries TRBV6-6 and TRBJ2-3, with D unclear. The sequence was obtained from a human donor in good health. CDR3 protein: CASRSVDTQYF. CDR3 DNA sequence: TGTGCCAGCCGGTCAGTCGATACGCAGTATTTT.